Listed below are T cell receptor beta chains from one sample, sequenced in a study of human T cells and chemical hapten exposure. TCRdb re-analysed the RACE reads in MiXCR, keeping a single row per CDR3 protein. The table lists about 380,000 distinct CDR3 sequences, 4.8% of them singletons. The material sequenced was whole blood, taken in connection with sensitization to the hapten diphenylcyclopropenone (DPC). These receptor sequences come from a woman aged 50 to 65 with alopecia areata. Some clones in this sample may be carry-over from other donors' samples. CDR3s include the opening cysteine and the closing phenylalanine or tryptophan. A D gene is named only where the DNA matches it firmly. Size tells how often a clone was seen (once, few, many) or the class of an expanded clone, and some rows leave it out.

clone size: many
V gene: TRBV10-2
J gene: TRBJ2-3
D gene: .
CDR3 DNA: TGTGCCAGCAGCGCTACAGATACGCAGTATTTT
CDR3 protein: CASSATDTQYF

clone size: .
V gene: TRBV6-5
J gene: TRBJ2-3
D gene: .
CDR3 DNA: TGTGCCAGCAGTTGGGGGCCCGGAGATACGCAGTATTTT
CDR3 protein: CASSWGPGDTQYF

clone size: many
V gene: TRBV9
J gene: TRBJ1-1
D gene: .
CDR3 DNA: TGTGCCAGCAGCGTCGTGGAGGGGAGGGAAGCTTTCTTT
CDR3 protein: CASSVVEGREAFF

clone size: many
V gene: TRBV14
J gene: TRBJ1-5
D gene: .
CDR3 DNA: TGTGCCAGCAGCCAAGAACGGGGTCAGCCCCAGCATTTT
CDR3 protein: CASSQERGQPQHF

clone size: many
V gene: TRBV18
J gene: TRBJ2-6
D gene: TRBD1
CDR3 DNA: TGTGCCAGCTCAGCCGACAGGGGCTCAGGGGCCAACGTCCTGACTTTC
CDR3 protein: CASSADRGSGANVLTF

clone size: many
V gene: TRBV12-3/TRBV12-4
J gene: TRBJ1-1
D gene: .
CDR3 DNA: TGTGCCAGCAGTTTCAGACATCTGAACACTGAAGCTTTCTTT
CDR3 protein: CASSFRHLNTEAFF

clone size: .
V gene: TRBV12-5
J gene: TRBJ2-7
D gene: .
CDR3 DNA: TGTGCTAGTGGTTTGCCCCCGGCGGCAGGGCCCTACGAGCAGTACTTC
CDR3 protein: CASGLPPAAGPYEQYF

clone size: many
V gene: TRBV9
J gene: TRBJ1-3
D gene: .
CDR3 DNA: TGTGCCAGCAGCGCCTCTAGCAGTTTCTCTGGAAACACCATATATTTT
CDR3 protein: CASSASSSFSGNTIYF

clone size: .
V gene: TRBV27
J gene: TRBJ2-3
D gene: .
CDR3 DNA: TGTGCCAGCAGTCCTAAGCCCCCCGCCAGCACTAGGGGCACAGATACGCAGTATTTT
CDR3 protein: CASSPKPPASTRGTDTQYF

clone size: few
V gene: TRBV14
J gene: TRBJ2-7
D gene: .
CDR3 DNA: TGTGCCAGCAGCCAAGATACAGGGCCCTCCTACGAGCAGTACTTC
CDR3 protein: CASSQDTGPSYEQYF

clone size: few
V gene: TRBV12-3/TRBV12-4
J gene: TRBJ2-7
D gene: .
CDR3 DNA: TGTGCCAGCAGGGTTCTGCGGGACAGAGCCTACGAGCAGTACTTC
CDR3 protein: CASRVLRDRAYEQYF

clone size: .
V gene: TRBV5-4
J gene: TRBJ2-7
D gene: TRBD1
CDR3 DNA: TGTGCCAGCAGCTTGGCGACAGGGATATCCTACGAGCAGTACTTC
CDR3 protein: CASSLATGISYEQYF

clone size: .
V gene: TRBV20-1
J gene: TRBJ1-1
D gene: .
CDR3 DNA: TGCAGTGCTAGAGATGCCAGGGTCCGGACTGAAGCTTTCTTT
CDR3 protein: CSARDARVRTEAFF

clone size: many
V gene: TRBV6-1
J gene: TRBJ2-1
D gene: .
CDR3 DNA: TGTGCCAGCAGTGAAGCCTGGGTGTGGCAGTTCTTC
CDR3 protein: CASSEAWVWQFF

clone size: few
V gene: TRBV10-2
J gene: TRBJ1-4
D gene: .
CDR3 DNA: TGCGCCAGCAGTGGGACAGAAGAAAAACTGTTTTTT
CDR3 protein: CASSGTEEKLFF

clone size: many
V gene: TRBV27
J gene: TRBJ1-2
D gene: .
CDR3 DNA: TGTGCCAGCAGTTTATCGAGGATGGTTTTGAGTGGCTACACCTTC
CDR3 protein: CASSLSRMVLSGYTF

clone size: many
V gene: TRBV10-3
J gene: TRBJ2-1
D gene: TRBD2
CDR3 DNA: TGTGCCATCACCGGCGGACTAGGGGACAATGAGCAGTTCTTC
CDR3 protein: CAITGGLGDNEQFF

clone size: .
V gene: TRBV4-1
J gene: TRBJ1-2
D gene: .
CDR3 DNA: TGCGCCAGCAGCCAAGCCCCAGTGGAGAGCTATGGCTACACCTTC
CDR3 protein: CASSQAPVESYGYTF

clone size: few
V gene: TRBV12-3/TRBV12-4
J gene: TRBJ1-5
D gene: .
CDR3 DNA: TGTGCCAGCAGTTGGATTCATTATAGCAATCAGCCCCAGCATTTT
CDR3 protein: CASSWIHYSNQPQHF

clone size: .
V gene: TRBV20-1
J gene: TRBJ1-6
D gene: TRBD1
CDR3 DNA: TGCAGTGCTATAAAAACAGGGGGCGGGTCACCCCTCCACTTT
CDR3 protein: CSAIKTGGGSPLHF

clone size: many
V gene: TRBV12-3/TRBV12-4
J gene: TRBJ1-1
D gene: .
CDR3 DNA: TGTGCCAGCAGTCTCAGTCTTGGGACTGAAGCTTTCTTT
CDR3 protein: CASSLSLGTEAFF

clone size: many
V gene: TRBV20-1
J gene: TRBJ2-7
D gene: .
CDR3 DNA: TGCAGTGCTAGAGCCCCAATTAGCTCCTACGAGCAGTACTTC
CDR3 protein: CSARAPISSYEQYF

clone size: many
V gene: TRBV20-1
J gene: TRBJ1-2
D gene: TRBD1
CDR3 DNA: TGCAGTGCTAGGGGACAGGGAGGGGACTATGGCTACACCTTC
CDR3 protein: CSARGQGGDYGYTF

clone size: .
V gene: TRBV6-6
J gene: TRBJ1-6
D gene: .
CDR3 DNA: TGTGCCAGCAGTTACTCGACGTCTCAGGGGTTCCACTCACCCCTCCACTTT
CDR3 protein: CASSYSTSQGFHSPLHF

clone size: many
V gene: TRBV20-1
J gene: TRBJ1-4
D gene: .
CDR3 DNA: TGCAGTGCTAGACGAGGAAAACTGTTTTTT
CDR3 protein: CSARRGKLFF

clone size: few
V gene: TRBV20-1
J gene: TRBJ2-4
D gene: TRBD2
CDR3 DNA: TGCAGTGCTGGACTAGCGGGAGGACCACGAGCCAAAAACATTCAGTACTTC
CDR3 protein: CSAGLAGGPRAKNIQYF

clone size: many
V gene: TRBV15
J gene: TRBJ2-7
D gene: TRBD1
CDR3 DNA: TGTGCCACCAGCAGAGATCGTGTGTCTAGGACAGGGGGCGCGGGCGAGCAGTACTTC
CDR3 protein: CATSRDRVSRTGGAGEQYF

clone size: many
V gene: TRBV7-9
J gene: TRBJ2-1
D gene: TRBD2
CDR3 DNA: TGTGCCAGCAGCTTAGGCCTAGCGGGAGGGCCGGGATCCCGAGAGCAGTTCTTC
CDR3 protein: CASSLGLAGGPGSREQFF

clone size: few
V gene: TRBV5-1
J gene: TRBJ1-6
D gene: TRBD1
CDR3 DNA: TGCGCCAGCAGCTTGGAGGGACAGGGGAATTCACCCCTCCACTTT
CDR3 protein: CASSLEGQGNSPLHF

clone size: few
V gene: TRBV9
J gene: TRBJ2-5
D gene: .
CDR3 DNA: TGTGCCAGCAGTGAGGCCCGGGGGGAGACCCAGTACTTC
CDR3 protein: CASSEARGETQYF

clone size: many
V gene: TRBV4-1
J gene: TRBJ1-1
D gene: .
CDR3 DNA: TGCGCCAGCAGCCAAGCAATGGGCCTGAACACTGAAGCTTTCTTT
CDR3 protein: CASSQAMGLNTEAFF

clone size: .
V gene: TRBV12-3/TRBV12-4
J gene: TRBJ2-3
D gene: .
CDR3 DNA: TGTGCCAGCTCCTCAGGGGCCCTTACGCAGTATTTT
CDR3 protein: CASSSGALTQYF

clone size: many
V gene: TRBV2
J gene: TRBJ2-7
D gene: TRBD1
CDR3 DNA: TGTGCCAGCAGCACCGGTCCGGGACAGATGTCCTACGAGCAGTACTTC
CDR3 protein: CASSTGPGQMSYEQYF

clone size: many
V gene: TRBV27
J gene: TRBJ1-5
D gene: .
CDR3 DNA: TGTGCCTTCGAGCCAGGGGAAATAGGGAATCAGCCCCAGCATTTT
CDR3 protein: CAFEPGEIGNQPQHF

clone size: many
V gene: TRBV20-1
J gene: TRBJ2-3
D gene: TRBD2
CDR3 DNA: TGCAGTGCTTCTCGTAGTAGCGGGAGCTACACAGATACGCAGTATTTT
CDR3 protein: CSASRSSGSYTDTQYF

clone size: .
V gene: TRBV7-9
J gene: TRBJ1-4
D gene: .
CDR3 DNA: TGTGCCAGCAGCCCACCCTCTCGGGACTCCTTCGCCTATAATGAAAAACTGTTTTTT
CDR3 protein: CASSPPSRDSFAYNEKLFF

clone size: .
V gene: TRBV10-3
J gene: TRBJ1-4
D gene: .
CDR3 DNA: TGTGCCATCAGTGAGGGACACCCCCGCGAGGGGAATGAAAAACTGTTTTTT
CDR3 protein: CAISEGHPREGNEKLFF